Listed below are T cell receptor beta chains from one sample, sequenced in a study of shared clonotypes between healthy human individuals. Assay used: immunoSEQ multiplex PCR; TCRdb lists only in-frame clones, some missing. In the table there are about 1.5 million clones, 95% to 99% of which are singletons. Sequences were obtained from naive CD4+ T cells sorted from blood. The source of these receptors is a young man in good health. Both conserved end residues are part of each CDR3.

V	J	CDR3
TRBV7-9	TRBJ2-7	CASSPRTGDYEQYF
TRBV5-6	TRBJ2-7	CASSLTGGHEQYF
TRBV7-8	TRBJ2-1	CASSPSRPNNEQFF
TRBV18	TRBJ1-1	CASSPSLRARVTEAFF
TRBV5-8	TRBJ2-7	CASSFLGSSEQYF
TRBV27	TRBJ2-7	CASSLRTQGAIYEQYF
TRBV11-3	TRBJ2-4	CASSLGRPGRPDIQYF
TRBV14	TRBJ2-1	CASSRERGRINEQFF
TRBV11-2	TRBJ2-7	CASSLVPSRGAYEQYF
TRBV6-1	TRBJ2-7	CASLGTAYSYEQYF
TRBV29-1	TRBJ2-7	CSVDSGQPSYEQYF
TRBV5-1	TRBJ2-2	CASSLYGNTGELFF
TRBV7-2	TRBJ2-1	CASSLGLAGGAHLNEQFF
TRBV4-1	TRBJ2-5	CASSQGQGAGETQYF
TRBV5-5	TRBJ2-5	CASSIAVRETQYF
TRBV9	TRBJ2-1	CASSATGGSYNEQFF
TRBV4-1	TRBJ2-7	CASSQDGGGGAGLYEQYF
TRBV10-1	TRBJ1-1	CASSGGTENTEAFF
TRBV19	TRBJ1-5	CASSETGVSSNQPQHF
TRBV4-3	TRBJ2-1	CASSQDGQGANEQFF
TRBV5-1	TRBJ1-1	CASSEIPRFGLLNTEAFF
TRBV18	TRBJ1-1	CASSPPPGQGMKTEAFF